The rows below give T cell receptor beta chains drawn from one sample of a study of cytomegalovirus exposure and HLA in healthy donors. The method was immunoSEQ multiplex PCR; TCRdb's version includes in-frame clones alone and lacks a portion of them. The table records roughly 80,000 clones, roughly two thirds of them present only once. Input material: PBMCs. The receptors were sampled from a man in his 60s in good health and CMV-seropositive. The CDR3 runs from the conserved cysteine through the conserved F or W. A D gene is named only where the DNA matches it firmly. The size field is filled for only some rows; it gives once, few, many or a size class.

>TRBV9|once|NA|TRBJ1-6
TGTGCCAGCAGCCAGGCGGGAGGTTCACCCCTCCACTTT
CASSQAGGSPLHF
>TRBV9|NA|TRBD1|TRBJ2-1
TGTGCCAGCAGCCTTGGACAGGGCTTATACAATGAGCAGTTCTTC
CASSLGQGLYNEQFF
>TRBV2|NA|NA|TRBJ1-4
TGTGCCAGCCGTGTAGAAAAACTGTTTTTT
CASRVEKLFF
>TRBV29-1|NA|TRBD1|TRBJ1-4
TGCAGCGCCAGACAGGGGGCGCTTAACGAAAAACTGTTTTTT
CSARQGALNEKLFF
>TRBV7-9|NA|NA|TRBJ2-3
TGTGCCAGCAGCCCCTCGGGGACATATACGCAGTATTTT
CASSPSGTYTQYF
>TRBV6-5|NA|NA|TRBJ1-5
TGTGCCAGCAGTGCATCCCAGAATCAGCCCCAGCATTTT
CASSASQNQPQHF
>TRBV6-6|NA|NA|TRBJ1-5
TGTGCCAGCAGTTCTCGGGATCAGCCCCAGCATTTT
CASSSRDQPQHF
>TRBV7-7|NA|NA|TRBJ2-7
TGTGCTAGCAGCTTAGGGTCGGGACTGATCTACGAGCAGTACTTC
CASSLGSGLIYEQYF
>TRBV28|NA|NA|TRBJ2-1
TGTGCCAGCAGTCTCAGGGTGGATGAGCAGTTCTTC
CASSLRVDEQFF
>TRBV2|NA|NA|TRBJ1-2
TGTGCCAGCAGCGCTCTCGAGGGCGCGGGCTATGGCTACACCTTC
CASSALEGAGYGYTF
>TRBV27|NA|TRBD1|TRBJ1-2
TGTGCCAGCAGTAGACAGGGGGCGCGTGACGATGGCTACACCTTC
CASSRQGARDDGYTF
>TRBV2|medium-sized|NA|TRBJ2-1
TGTGCCAGCAGTGATTTGTTCGGACAATCCTACAATGAGCAGTTCTTC
CASSDLFGQSYNEQFF
>TRBV7-9|NA|NA|TRBJ1-2
TGTGCCAGCAGCCCGGGAGGAAGCAGCTATGGCTACACCTTC
CASSPGGSSYGYTF
>TRBV4-3|few|TRBD1|TRBJ2-7
TGCGCCAGCAGCCAAGAGGGACAGGCAGGTTGGTACGAGCAGTACTTC
CASSQEGQAGWYEQYF
>TRBV10-3|few|TRBD1|TRBJ1-1
TGTGCCAGCAGTTACTCGACAGGGATTGAAGCTTTCTTT
CASSYSTGIEAFF
>TRBV7-6|NA|NA|TRBJ1-5
TGTGCCAGCAGCCCAGCCAGGGCAACCACCCGATTAAATCAGCCCCAGCATTTT
CASSPARATTRLNQPQHF
>TRBV6-4|few|TRBD1|TRBJ2-7
TGTGCCAAGGACAGGGTAACGGAGCAGTACTTC
CAKDRVTEQYF
>TRBV29-1|NA|NA|TRBJ1-1
TGCAGCGTTCGGTCAGGAGGGTTGGGCACTGAAGCTTTCTTT
CSVRSGGLGTEAFF
>TRBV4-1|NA|NA|TRBJ1-2
TGCGCCAGCAGCTCAAACCCGCGGCACGATGGCTACACCTTC
CASSSNPRHDGYTF
>TRBV5-4|few|NA|TRBJ1-1
TGTGCCAGCAGCCCGCCCGACAGAATGAACACTGAAGCTTTCTTT
CASSPPDRMNTEAFF
>TRBV5-1|NA|NA|TRBJ2-1
TGCGCCAGCAGCGGGGACTTTTACAATGAGCAGTTCTTC
CASSGDFYNEQFF
>TRBV28|few|NA|TRBJ2-7
TGTGCCAGCATCCCCTTGGGCAGTTCGTACGAGCAGTACTTC
CASIPLGSSYEQYF
>TRBV7-8|NA|NA|TRBJ2-7
TGTGCCAGCAGCTGGGGGACAAGCTCCTACGAGCAGTACTTC
CASSWGTSSYEQYF
>TRBV13|NA|TRBD1|TRBJ1-1
TGTGCCAGCAGCTGGCGCAGGGGGACCAGGAACACTGAAGCTTTCTTT
CASSWRRGTRNTEAFF
>TRBV6-4|NA|NA|TRBJ2-7
TGTGCCAGCAGTGAACGTCCTAACTACGAGCAGTACTTC
CASSERPNYEQYF
>TRBV5-1|NA|TRBD2|TRBJ2-1
TGCGCCAGCCGGACTAGCGTCGGCTATGAGCAGTTCTTC
CASRTSVGYEQFF
>TRBV6-4|NA|TRBD1|TRBJ1-1
TGTGCCAGCAGTTTGACAGGGGGAACTGAAGCTTTCTTT
CASSLTGGTEAFF
>TRBV7-9|NA|NA|TRBJ2-7
TGTTCCAGCAGCTTAGGGCAGGGGTGGTACGAGCAGTACTTC
CSSSLGQGWYEQYF
>TRBV11-2|NA|NA|TRBJ2-5
TGTGCCAGCAGCTCTACCGGGACATTGGCAGAGACCCAGTACTTC
CASSSTGTLAETQYF
>TRBV4-1|NA|TRBD2|TRBJ2-1
TGCGCCAGCAGCCAGGCACCGGGACTAGAGTCCCTCAATGAGCAGTTCTTC
CASSQAPGLESLNEQFF
>TRBV6-6|NA|NA|TRBJ2-1
TGTGCCAGCAGTGCCGGGCTAAAGGGGGATGAGCAGTTCTTC
CASSAGLKGDEQFF
>TRBV9|NA|TRBD2|TRBJ2-3
TGTGCCAGCAGCGTAGAGTTCCGGGGGGGCCGGGATACGCAGTATTTT
CASSVEFRGGRDTQYF
>TRBV6-6|NA|NA|TRBJ1-5
TGTGCCAGCAGGGTCTCCGGCAGGGAAATCAATCAGCCCCAGCATTTT
CASRVSGREINQPQHF
>TRBV9|NA|NA|TRBJ2-5
TGTGCCAGCAGCGTAAGTCCCCTCTACCCTCAAGAGACCCAGTACTTC
CASSVSPLYPQETQYF
>TRBV6-5|NA|NA|TRBJ1-1
TGTGCCAGCAGTTACAGGGGCGTGGGCACTGAAGCTTTCTTT
CASSYRGVGTEAFF
>TRBV27|few|NA|TRBJ1-1
TGTGCCAGCAGGCGCTCTGGGGGGGGAAGTAGTGGCACCAAGGTCACTGAAGCTTTCTTT
CASRRSGGGSSGTKVTEAFF
>TRBV5-1|few|NA|TRBJ2-3
TGCGCCAGCAGCTTGGAAGTAGTGAGCACAGATACGCAGTATTTT
CASSLEVVSTDTQYF
>TRBV27|NA|NA|TRBJ1-6
TGTGCCAGCAGTTTTGAGGCGCGGCGCAATTCACCCCTCCACTTT
CASSFEARRNSPLHF
>TRBV9|once|TRBD1|TRBJ2-2
TGTGCCAGCAGCGCACAAAGGGGGCTAAACACCGGGGAGCTGTTTTTT
CASSAQRGLNTGELFF
>TRBV5-1|NA|NA|TRBJ1-4
TGCGCCAGCAACAGGGAGGGCGAAAAACTGTTTTTT
CASNREGEKLFF
>TRBV19|NA|NA|TRBJ2-2
TGTGCCAGTAGTTGGTTCCTGGCGGGTACGAACACCGGGGAGCTGTTTTTT
CASSWFLAGTNTGELFF
>TRBV27|few|TRBD1|TRBJ1-5
TGTGCCAGCAGAACCGGGACAGGGTTCTATAGCAATCAGCCCCAGCATTTT
CASRTGTGFYSNQPQHF
>TRBV11-2|NA|NA|TRBJ2-5
TGTGCCAGCAGTATAGGGCGGGGCATCAAACAAGAGACCCAGTACTTC
CASSIGRGIKQETQYF
>TRBV7-3|NA|NA|TRBJ2-7
TGTGCCAGCAGCTTAAATGGGGATGGCAGCGACAGGCAGTACTTC
CASSLNGDGSDRQYF
>TRBV9|NA|TRBD2|TRBJ2-7
TGTGCCAGCAGCGTAGATCCGGGAGGCGAGCAGTACTTC
CASSVDPGGEQYF
>TRBV18|NA|TRBD2|TRBJ2-1
TGTGCCAGCTCACCACCTTCCATGACTAGCGGGGGGGGGACCTACAATGAGCAGTTCTTC
CASSPPSMTSGGGTYNEQFF